The 20 T cell receptor beta chains below were found in one sample sequenced in a study of cytomegalovirus exposure and HLA in healthy donors. The PCR had 60 Vbeta and 13 Jbeta primers. Clones were sequenced by immunoSEQ multiplex PCR, and TCRdb holds only the in-frame ones, with some missing. This repertoire includes about 160,000 clones. Source material: PBMCs. Source of these receptors: a man under 40 in good health and CMV-seronegative.

The chain recombines TRBV6-1 with TRBJ2-7; 11 nucleotides agree with TRBD2. The CDR3 covers 14 residues. The junction had 5 bases not matched to a gene; V was cut back by 5 bases and J by 5 bases. Germline V gene data show CDR1 as MNHNS and CDR2 as SASEGT. CDR3 residues: CASSTSGSGDEQYF. The CDR3 DNA sequence: TGTGCCAGCAGTACTAGCGGGAGTGGCGACGAGCAGTACTTC.

The chain combines TRBV6-6 with TRBJ2-5, with TRBD2 identical over 7 bases. The CDR3 spans 14 residues. Losses at the gene ends were 6 bases for V and 5 bases for J; bases not matched to a gene: 9. Germline V gene sequence: CDR1 MNHNY, CDR2 SVGAGI (reference sequence). CDR3 residues: CASRMVGRSETQYF. DNA of the CDR3: TGTGCCAGCAGGATGGTCGGGAGGTCCGAGACCCAGTACTTC.

The chain carries TRBV5-1 and TRBJ1-6; 8 bases are shared with TRBD1. V lost 3 bases to trimming and J lost 10 bases; unmatched junction nucleotides: 3. Germline CDR1 and CDR2: SGHRS and YFSETQ. CDR3 length: 13 amino acids. CDR3 residues: CASSSDRGSPLHF. CDR3 DNA sequence: TGCGCCAGCAGCTCCGACAGGGGATCACCCCTCCACTTT.

The chain links TRBV19 to TRBJ2-2, with a tentative D call TRBD2 (5 bases). Per germline, CDR1 LNHDA and CDR2 SQIVND (reference sequence). This CDR3 region has 15 residues. Trimming removed 7 bases from V and 5 bases from J, with 17 bases in between. CDR3 sequence (DNA): TGTGCCAGTAAGGAAGTGAGGGTAGGGACCGGGGAGCTGTTTTTT. This translates into CASKEVRVGTGELFF.

Here the CDR3 DNA reads TGTGCCAGCTCACGGGAAACAGGAATCTCCTCTGGAAACACCATATATTTT. Translation: CASSRETGISSGNTIYF. This sequence joins TRBV18 and TRBJ1-3, with D perhaps TRBD1 (5 bases). The CDR3 consists of 17 residues. Germline V gives CDR1 KGHSH, CDR2 LQKENI. The V gene lost 4 bases and the J gene lost 0 bases, with 16 bases spanning the gap.

The V call is TRBV9, the J call TRBJ2-7; no clear D gene. The CDR3 extends over 15 amino acids. V lost 4 bases and J lost 3, with 17 bases in between. The germline CDR1 and CDR2 sequences are SGDLS and YYNGEE. The CDR3 loop reads CASSPQYSGRYEQYF. DNA for the CDR3: TGTGCCAGCAGCCCCCAGTATTCTGGTCGCTACGAGCAGTACTTC.

V gene TRBV19 combines with J gene TRBJ1-1; D might be TRBD1 (6 bases). Germline V gene data show CDR1 as LNHDA and CDR2 as SQIVND (reference sequence). The CDR3 has 11 amino acids. V was cut by 11 bases and J by 6 bases, with 13 bases left in between. The DNA of the CDR3 is TGTGCCGTACAGGGTATGGCTGAAGCTTTCTTT. Encoded protein: CAVQGMAEAFF.

J is TRBJ2-7 and V is TRBV14; TRBD1 aligns across 9 bases. CDR1 and CDR2 (germline): SGHDN, FVKESK. Germline trimming cut 3 bases from V and 3 bases from J; bases unmatched to any gene: 15. The CDR3 has 18 amino acids. The CDR3 reads CASSQDFGGQGLYYEQYF. The CDR3, as DNA: TGTGCCAGCAGCCAGGACTTCGGGGGACAGGGACTGTACTACGAGCAGTACTTC.

The chain is built from TRBV5-8 and TRBJ1-2, with 8 bases that match TRBD1. With V trimmed by 2 bases and J by 4 bases, 4 bases remained unmatched. Germline CDR1 is SGHTS and CDR2 is YDEGEE. This CDR3 comprises 14 residues. CDR3 bases: TGTGCCAGCAGCTTCAGGGGGCGCGGCTATGGCTACACCTTC. Residues: CASSFRGRGYGYTF.

The chain combines TRBV7-9 with TRBJ2-3; 12 nucleotides line up with TRBD2. Germline loops: CDR1 SEHNR, CDR2 FQNEAQ (reference sequence). V shed 0 bases and J 0 bases; nucleotides not matched to a gene: 4. This CDR3 has 18 residues. CDR3 in DNA: TGTGCCAGCAGCTTAGCATGGACTAGCGGGATTAGCACAGATACGCAGTATTTT. Protein product: CASSLAWTSGISTDTQYF. Looking up the rest from reference TRBV7-9 and TRBJ2-3 gives the full variable domain: DTGVSQNPRHKITKRGQNVTFRCDPISEHNRLYWYRQTLGQGPEFLTYFQNEAQLEKSRLLSDRFSAERPKGSFSTLEIQRTEQGDSAMYLCASSLAWTSGISTDTQYFGPGTRLTVL.

This sequence joins TRBV30 and TRBJ1-2; D not certain. Germline V CDR1 and CDR2: GTSNPN, SVGIG (reference sequence). The CDR3 consists of 13 residues. Trimming pared 6 bases from V and 6 bases from J, leaving 17 bases between. CDR3 protein: CACVSMGADGYTF. The CDR3 DNA sequence: TGTGCCTGCGTGTCAATGGGCGCTGATGGCTACACCTTC.

The CDR3, as DNA: TGCAGCGTTGAATCGGACAGGGACACCTACAATGAGCAGTTCTTC. As protein: CSVESDRDTYNEQFF. The V gene is TRBV29-1, the J gene TRBJ2-1; 8 bases are a match to TRBD1. The CDR3 extends over 15 amino acids. The J segment lost 2 bases and the V segment lost 2 bases, leaving 5 bases of the junction unmatched. The germline V gene encodes CDR1 SQVTM and CDR2 ANQGSEA.

This rearrangement joins TRBV15 to TRBJ1-2; D remains unclear. The CDR3 has 15 amino acids. Germline V CDR1 and CDR2: LNHNV, YYDKDF (reference sequence). Trimming took off 0 bases at V and 2 bases at J, with 10 bases between the two ends. CDR3 coding DNA: TGTGCCACCAGCAGAGATCGTGTCGGGAACTATGGCTACACCTTC. Its translation is CATSRDRVGNYGYTF. Combining the CDR3 with reference TRBV15 and TRBJ1-2 gives the whole variable domain DAMVIQNPRYQVTQFGKPVTLSCSQTLNHNVMYWYQQKSSQAPKLLFHYYDKDFNNEADTPDNFQSRRPNTSFCFLDIRSPGLGDTAMYLCATSRDRVGNYGYTFGSGTRLTVV.

V is TRBV28 and J is TRBJ1-5; weak D call: TRBD1 (6 bases). Trimming removed 5 bases at V and 2 bases at J, with 16 bases between. The germline V gene encodes CDR1 MDHEN and CDR2 SYDVKM. The CDR3 consists of 16 residues. The CDR3 DNA sequence: TGTGCCAGCAGTCCAATCCCAGGGGTTGGCAATCAGCCCCAGCATTTT. Translated, it gives CASSPIPGVGNQPQHF.

The chain is built from TRBV10-2 and TRBJ1-6; no definite D call. From germline, CDR1 is WSHSY and CDR2 SAAADI. The germline V and J ends were trimmed by 0 bases and 0 bases, with 9 bases remaining between them. CDR3 length equals 17 residues. CDR3 loop: CASSESEPSSYNSPLHF. In DNA form, the CDR3 reads TGCGCCAGCAGTGAGTCGGAGCCGAGCTCCTATAATTCACCCCTCCACTTT.

The J gene is TRBJ2-3, the V gene TRBV4-1, with D hard to call. Germline assignment: CDR1 MGHRA and CDR2 YSYEKL. The CDR3 sequence is 14 residues long. V lost 1 base, J lost 0 bases, and 5 bases lay in between. DNA for the CDR3: TGCGCCAGCAGCCAAGTTCATAGCACAGATACGCAGTATTTT. This translates into CASSQVHSTDTQYF.

The chain recombines TRBV10-3 with TRBJ1-2; 9 nucleotides match TRBD1. CDR1 ENHRY and CDR2 SYGVKD come from the germline V gene. The trim removed 2 bases at V and 5 bases at J, leaving 6 bases unmatched. This CDR3 spans 15 amino acids. The CDR3 region is CAISEQTGGGYGYTF. The CDR3 DNA sequence: TGTGCCATCAGTGAGCAAACAGGGGGCGGGTATGGCTACACCTTC.

The chain combines TRBV7-9 with TRBJ2-3, with D possibly being TRBD1 (7 bases). CDR1 is SEHNR and CDR2 is FQNEAQ in the germline V gene (reference sequence). The CDR3 contains 14 residues. V was shortened by 3 bases and J by 11 bases, with 18 bases between the two germline ends. In nucleotides, the CDR3 is TGTGCCAGCAGCTTTGAGCAGGGGGGTGTGGAGCAGTATTTT. Translated, it gives CASSFEQGGVEQYF.

The chain couples TRBV10-3 to TRBJ2-2; a possible D gene is TRBD1 (6 bases). Germline V gives CDR1 ENHRY, CDR2 SYGVKD. The V end lost 6 bases, the J end lost 3 bases, and 11 bases lay between the germline ends. This CDR3 region has 14 residues. The CDR3 region has the DNA TGTGCCATCAGAGGACAGCGAGACACCGGGGAGCTGTTTTTT. Protein: CAIRGQRDTGELFF.

V usage is TRBV6-1 and J usage is TRBJ2-3; TRBD1 matches 9 bases. Germline lookup yields CDR1 MNHNS and CDR2 SASEGT. J gave up 6 bases and V 4 bases, and 5 bases lay outside the gene matches. The CDR3 contains 14 residues. In DNA form, the CDR3 reads TGTGCCAGCAGTGGCTACAGGGGGCTGGATACGCAGTATTTT. This sequence encodes CASSGYRGLDTQYF.